The following is a T cell receptor (beta chain) sequence with its context. Its target is not known. The sample is drawn from a study of cytomegalovirus exposure and HLA in healthy donors. Findings and caveats of the study: More clonal expansion characterized HLA-associated TCR beta chains than equally common others in a later analysis.

PCR employed 60 Vbeta and 13 Jbeta primers. Sequencing used immunoSEQ multiplex PCR; TCRdb keeps in-frame clones, though not all of them. Of roughly 150,000 clones in the sample, nearly 70% were seen once. V lost 7 bases, J lost 3 bases, and 7 bases stayed unmatched. This CDR3 comprises 14 residues. Germline V gene sequence: CDR1 WNHNN, CDR2 SYGVQD (reference sequence). The receptor comes from a young man in good health and CMV-seropositive. Sequences were obtained from PBMCs. The V and J genes are TRBV10-1 and TRBJ2-5, with 8 positions matching TRBD1. The CDR3 DNA is TGCGCCAGCATTACGGACAGGGCGAAAGAGACCCAGTACTTC. Residues: CASITDRAKETQYF.